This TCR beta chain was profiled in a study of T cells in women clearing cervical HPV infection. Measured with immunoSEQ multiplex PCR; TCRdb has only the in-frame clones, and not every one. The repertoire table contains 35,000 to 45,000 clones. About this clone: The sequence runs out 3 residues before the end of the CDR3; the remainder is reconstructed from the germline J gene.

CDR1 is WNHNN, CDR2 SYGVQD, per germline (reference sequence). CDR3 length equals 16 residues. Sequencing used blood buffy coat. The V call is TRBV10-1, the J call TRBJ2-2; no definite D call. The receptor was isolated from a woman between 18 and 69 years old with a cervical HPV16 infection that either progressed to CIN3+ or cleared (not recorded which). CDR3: CASSETKAIDNSPLFF. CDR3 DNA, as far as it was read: TGCGCCAGCAGTGAGACCAAAGCTATCGATAATTCACCG.